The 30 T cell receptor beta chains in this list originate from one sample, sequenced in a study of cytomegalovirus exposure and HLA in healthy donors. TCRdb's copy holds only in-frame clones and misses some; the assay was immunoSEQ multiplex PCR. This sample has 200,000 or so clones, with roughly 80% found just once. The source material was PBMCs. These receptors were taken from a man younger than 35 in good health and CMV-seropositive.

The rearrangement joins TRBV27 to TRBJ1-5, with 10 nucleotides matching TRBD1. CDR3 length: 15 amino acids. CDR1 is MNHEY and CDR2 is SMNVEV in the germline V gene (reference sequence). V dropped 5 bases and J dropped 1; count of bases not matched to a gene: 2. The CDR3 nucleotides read TGTGCCAGCAGTGGGGGACAGGGGAGCAATCAGCCCCAGCATTTT. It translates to CASSGGQGSNQPQHF.

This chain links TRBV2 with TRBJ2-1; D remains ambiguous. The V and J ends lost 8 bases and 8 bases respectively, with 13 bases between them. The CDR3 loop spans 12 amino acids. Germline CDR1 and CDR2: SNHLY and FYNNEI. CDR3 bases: TGTGCCAGCGCCCTGGGCTGGGATGAGCAGTTCTTC. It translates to CASALGWDEQFF.

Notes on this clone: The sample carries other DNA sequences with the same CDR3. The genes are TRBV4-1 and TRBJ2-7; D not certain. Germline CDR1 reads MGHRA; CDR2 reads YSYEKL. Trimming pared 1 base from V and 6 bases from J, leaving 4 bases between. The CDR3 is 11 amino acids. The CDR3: CASSQAGEQYF. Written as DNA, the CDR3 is TGCGCCAGCAGCCAAGCGGGCGAGCAGTACTTC.

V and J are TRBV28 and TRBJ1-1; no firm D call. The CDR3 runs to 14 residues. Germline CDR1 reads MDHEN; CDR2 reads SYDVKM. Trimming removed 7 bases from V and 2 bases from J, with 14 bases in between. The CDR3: CASTPLGANTEAFF. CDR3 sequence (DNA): TGTGCCAGCACTCCGCTGGGAGCCAACACTGAAGCTTTCTTT.

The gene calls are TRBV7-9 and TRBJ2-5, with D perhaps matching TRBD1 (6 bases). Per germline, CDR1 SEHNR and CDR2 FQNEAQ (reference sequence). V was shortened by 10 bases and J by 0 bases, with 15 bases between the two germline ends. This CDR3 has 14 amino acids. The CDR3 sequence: CATSRDIHQETQYF. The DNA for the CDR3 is TGTGCCACGAGCCGGGACATCCACCAAGAGACCCAGTACTTC.

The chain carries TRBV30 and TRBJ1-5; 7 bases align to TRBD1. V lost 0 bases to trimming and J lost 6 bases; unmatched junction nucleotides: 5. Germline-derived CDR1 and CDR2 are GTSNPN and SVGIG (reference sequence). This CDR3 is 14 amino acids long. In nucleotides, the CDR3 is TGTGCCTGGAGTGTTGAGACAGGGACTCAGCCCCAGCATTTT. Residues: CAWSVETGTQPQHF.

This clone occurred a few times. In DNA, the CDR3 is TGCGCCAGCAGCGAACAGGGAAGGGGGACTGAAGCTTTCTTT. Protein sequence: CASSEQGRGTEAFF. The chain joins TRBV5-1 to TRBJ1-1, with D possibly being TRBD1 (6 bases). The CDR3 covers 14 residues. Germline lookup yields CDR1 SGHRS and CDR2 YFSETQ. V shed 4 bases and J shed 5 bases, with 15 bases lying between them.

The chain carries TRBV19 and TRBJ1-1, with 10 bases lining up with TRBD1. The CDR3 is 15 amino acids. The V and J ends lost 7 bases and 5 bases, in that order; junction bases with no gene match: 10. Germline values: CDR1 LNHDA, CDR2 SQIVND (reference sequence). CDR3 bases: TGTGCCAGTATCCAGACGACAGGGGGCGGTACTGAAGCTTTCTTT. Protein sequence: CASIQTTGGGTEAFF. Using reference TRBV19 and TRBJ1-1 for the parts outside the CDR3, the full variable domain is DGGITQSPKYLFRKEGQNVTLSCEQNLNHDAMYWYRQDPGQGLRLIYYSQIVNDFQKGDIAEGYSVSREKKESFPLTVTSAQKNPTAFYLCASIQTTGGGTEAFFGQGTRLTVV.

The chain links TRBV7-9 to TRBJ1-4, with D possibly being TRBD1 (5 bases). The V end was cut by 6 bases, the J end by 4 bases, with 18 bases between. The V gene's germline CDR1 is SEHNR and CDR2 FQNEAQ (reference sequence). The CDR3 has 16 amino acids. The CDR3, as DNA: TGTGCCAGCAGTTCCCGTCGGGGGACCCTTAATGAAAAACTGTTTTTT. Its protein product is CASSSRRGTLNEKLFF.

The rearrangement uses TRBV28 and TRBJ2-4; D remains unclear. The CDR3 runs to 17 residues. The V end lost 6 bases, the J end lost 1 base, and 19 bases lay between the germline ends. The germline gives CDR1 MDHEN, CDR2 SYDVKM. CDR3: CASSVVRSNLAKNIQYF. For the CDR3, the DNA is TGTGCCAGCAGCGTGGTTAGGAGTAACCTGGCCAAAAACATTCAGTACTTC. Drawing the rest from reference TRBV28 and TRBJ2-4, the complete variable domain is DVKVTQSSRYLVKRTGEKVFLECVQDMDHENMFWYRQDPGLGLRLIYFSYDVKMKEKGDIPEGYSVSREKKERFSLILESASTNQTSMYLCASSVVRSNLAKNIQYFGAGTRLSVL.

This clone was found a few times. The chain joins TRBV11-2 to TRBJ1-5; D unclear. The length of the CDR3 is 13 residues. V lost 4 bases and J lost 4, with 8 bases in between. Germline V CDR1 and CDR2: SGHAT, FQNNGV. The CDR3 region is CASSSTLNQPQHF. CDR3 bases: TGTGCCAGCAGCTCCACTTTGAATCAGCCCCAGCATTTT.

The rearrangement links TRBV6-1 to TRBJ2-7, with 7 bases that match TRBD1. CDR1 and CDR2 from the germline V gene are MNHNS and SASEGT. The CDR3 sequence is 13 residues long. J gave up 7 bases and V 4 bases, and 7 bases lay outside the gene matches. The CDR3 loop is CASSVTGIAEQYF. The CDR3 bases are TGTGCCAGCAGTGTGACAGGGATCGCGGAGCAGTACTTC.

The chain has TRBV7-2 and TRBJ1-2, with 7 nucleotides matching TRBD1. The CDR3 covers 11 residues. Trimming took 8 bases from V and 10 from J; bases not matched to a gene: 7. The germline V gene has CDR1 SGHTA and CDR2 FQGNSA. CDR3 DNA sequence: TGTGCCAGCGGTAGGGGGCAAGTCTACACCTTC. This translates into CASGRGQVYTF.

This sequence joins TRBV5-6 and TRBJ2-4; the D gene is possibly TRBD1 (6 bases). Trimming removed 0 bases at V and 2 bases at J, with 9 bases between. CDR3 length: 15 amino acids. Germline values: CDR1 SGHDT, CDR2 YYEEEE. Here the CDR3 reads CASSLDRVPKNIQYF. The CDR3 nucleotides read TGTGCCAGCAGCTTGGACAGGGTACCCAAAAACATTCAGTACTTC. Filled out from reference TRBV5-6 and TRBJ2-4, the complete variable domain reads DAGVTQSPTHLIKTRGQQVTLRCSPKSGHDTVSWYQQALGQGPQFIFQYYEEEERQRGNFPDRFSGHQFPNYSSELNVNALLLGDSALYLCASSLDRVPKNIQYFGAGTRLSVL.

In nucleotides, the CDR3 is TGTGCCAGCAGCTTATGGGGACTAGCGGATAACAATGAGCAGTTCTTC. Translated: CASSLWGLADNNEQFF. The chain combines TRBV7-3 with TRBJ2-1, with 11 nucleotides matching TRBD2. V gave up 2 bases and J gave up 5 bases; unmatched junction bases: 5. The CDR3 sequence is 16 residues long. From germline, CDR1 is SGHTA and CDR2 FQGTGA.

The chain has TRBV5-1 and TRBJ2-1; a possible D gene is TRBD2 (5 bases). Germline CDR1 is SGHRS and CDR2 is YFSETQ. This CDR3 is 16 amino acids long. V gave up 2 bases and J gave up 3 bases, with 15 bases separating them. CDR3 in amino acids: CASSFLGLIDYNEQFF. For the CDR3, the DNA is TGCGCCAGCAGCTTCCTAGGACTGATAGACTACAATGAGCAGTTCTTC.

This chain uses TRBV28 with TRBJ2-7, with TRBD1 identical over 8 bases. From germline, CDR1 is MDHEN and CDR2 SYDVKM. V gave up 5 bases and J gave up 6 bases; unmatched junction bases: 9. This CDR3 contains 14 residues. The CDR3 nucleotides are TGTGCCAGCAGTCGACGGACAGGGATCGGCGAGCAGTACTTC. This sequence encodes CASSRRTGIGEQYF.

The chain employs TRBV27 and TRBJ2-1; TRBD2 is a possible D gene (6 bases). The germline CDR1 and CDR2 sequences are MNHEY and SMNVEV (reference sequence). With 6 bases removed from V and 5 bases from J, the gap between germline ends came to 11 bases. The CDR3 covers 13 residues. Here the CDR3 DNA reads TGTGCCAGCAGCGGGACTGGTAACAATGAGCAGTTCTTC. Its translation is CASSGTGNNEQFF.

The CDR3 loop reads CAWIAGVNEQFF. CDR3 sequence (DNA): TGTGCCTGGATAGCGGGAGTGAATGAGCAGTTCTTC. This chain connects TRBV30 to TRBJ2-1, with 9 nucleotides matching TRBD2. J was trimmed by 7 bases and V by 4 bases; bases with no gene match: 2. Germline V lookup: CDR1 GTSNPN, CDR2 SVGIG (reference sequence). This CDR3 is built from 12 residues.

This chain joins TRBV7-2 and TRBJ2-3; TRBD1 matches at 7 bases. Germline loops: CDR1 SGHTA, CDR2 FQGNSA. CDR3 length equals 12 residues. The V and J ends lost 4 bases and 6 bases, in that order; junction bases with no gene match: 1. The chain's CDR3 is CASSSTGDTQYF. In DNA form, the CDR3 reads TGTGCCAGCAGCTCGACAGGGGATACGCAGTATTTT. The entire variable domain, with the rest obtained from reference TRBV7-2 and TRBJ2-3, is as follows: GAGVSQSPSNKVTEKGKDVELRCDPISGHTALYWYRQSLGQGLEFLIYFQGNSAPDKSGLPSDRFSAERTGGSVSTLTIQRTQQEDSAVYLCASSSTGDTQYFGPGTRLTVL.

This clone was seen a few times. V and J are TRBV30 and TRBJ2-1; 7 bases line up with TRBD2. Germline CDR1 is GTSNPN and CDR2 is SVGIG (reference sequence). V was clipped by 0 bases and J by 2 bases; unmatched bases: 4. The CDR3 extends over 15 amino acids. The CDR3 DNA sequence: TGTGCCTGGAGTGTTGCGGGAGTAACCTACAATGAGCAGTTCTTC. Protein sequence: CAWSVAGVTYNEQFF.

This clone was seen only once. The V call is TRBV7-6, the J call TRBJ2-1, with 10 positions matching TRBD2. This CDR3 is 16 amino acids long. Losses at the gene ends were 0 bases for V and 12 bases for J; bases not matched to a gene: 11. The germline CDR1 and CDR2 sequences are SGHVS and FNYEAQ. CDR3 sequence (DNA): TGTGCCAGCAGCTTAGCAAGGGGGACTAGCGACGCCCGGCAGTTCTTC. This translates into CASSLARGTSDARQFF.

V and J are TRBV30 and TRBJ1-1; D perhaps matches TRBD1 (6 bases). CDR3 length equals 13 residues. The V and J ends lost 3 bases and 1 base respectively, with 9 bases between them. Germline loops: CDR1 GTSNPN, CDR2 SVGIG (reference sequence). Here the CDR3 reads CAWRSRGNTEAFF. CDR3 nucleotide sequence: TGTGCCTGGAGATCCAGGGGGAACACTGAAGCTTTCTTT.

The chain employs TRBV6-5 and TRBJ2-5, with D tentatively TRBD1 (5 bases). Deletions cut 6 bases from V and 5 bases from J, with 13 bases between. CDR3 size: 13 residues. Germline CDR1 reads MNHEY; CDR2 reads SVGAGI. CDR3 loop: CASRQGSGETQYF. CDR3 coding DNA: TGTGCCAGCAGGCAGGGTTCAGGGGAGACCCAGTACTTC.

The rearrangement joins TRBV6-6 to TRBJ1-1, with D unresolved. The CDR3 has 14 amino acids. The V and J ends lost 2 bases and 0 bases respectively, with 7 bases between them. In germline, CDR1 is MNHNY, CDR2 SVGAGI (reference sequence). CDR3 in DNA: TGTGCCAGCAGTTACCGGGGATTGAACACTGAAGCTTTCTTT. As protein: CASSYRGLNTEAFF.

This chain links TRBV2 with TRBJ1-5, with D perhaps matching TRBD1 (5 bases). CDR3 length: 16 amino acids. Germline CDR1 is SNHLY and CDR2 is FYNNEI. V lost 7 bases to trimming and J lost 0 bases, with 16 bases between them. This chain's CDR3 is CASKGTGVYSNQPQHF. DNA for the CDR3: TGTGCCAGCAAGGGTACAGGCGTCTATAGCAATCAGCCCCAGCATTTT.

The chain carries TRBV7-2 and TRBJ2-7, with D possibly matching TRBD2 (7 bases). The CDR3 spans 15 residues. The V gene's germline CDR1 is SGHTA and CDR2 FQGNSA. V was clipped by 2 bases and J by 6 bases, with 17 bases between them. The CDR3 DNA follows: TGTGCCAGCAGCTTATGGGGGGCGGGAGAGGCCGAGCAGTACTTC. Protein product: CASSLWGAGEAEQYF.

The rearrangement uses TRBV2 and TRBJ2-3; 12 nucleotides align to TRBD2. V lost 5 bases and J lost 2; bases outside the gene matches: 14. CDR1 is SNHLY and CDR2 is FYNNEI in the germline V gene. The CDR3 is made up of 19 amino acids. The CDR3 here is CASSFERASGRADTDTQYF. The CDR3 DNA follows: TGTGCCAGCAGTTTCGAGAGGGCTAGCGGGAGGGCCGACACAGATACGCAGTATTTT.

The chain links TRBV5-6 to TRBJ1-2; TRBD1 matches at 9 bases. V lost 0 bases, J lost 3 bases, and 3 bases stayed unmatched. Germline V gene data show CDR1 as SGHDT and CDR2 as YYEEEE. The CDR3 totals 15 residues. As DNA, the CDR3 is TGTGCCAGCAGCTTGGGGACAGGGGATTACTATGGCTACACCTTC. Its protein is CASSLGTGDYYGYTF.

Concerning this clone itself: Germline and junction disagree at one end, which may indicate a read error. CDR3 in DNA: TGTGCCAGCCACCGGGACAGGGTGTTCTTC. As protein: CASHRDRVFF. The chain recombines TRBV6-5 with TRBJ2-7, with 9 nucleotides matching TRBD1. The CDR3 has 10 amino acids. In germline, CDR1 is MNHEY, CDR2 SVGAGI.